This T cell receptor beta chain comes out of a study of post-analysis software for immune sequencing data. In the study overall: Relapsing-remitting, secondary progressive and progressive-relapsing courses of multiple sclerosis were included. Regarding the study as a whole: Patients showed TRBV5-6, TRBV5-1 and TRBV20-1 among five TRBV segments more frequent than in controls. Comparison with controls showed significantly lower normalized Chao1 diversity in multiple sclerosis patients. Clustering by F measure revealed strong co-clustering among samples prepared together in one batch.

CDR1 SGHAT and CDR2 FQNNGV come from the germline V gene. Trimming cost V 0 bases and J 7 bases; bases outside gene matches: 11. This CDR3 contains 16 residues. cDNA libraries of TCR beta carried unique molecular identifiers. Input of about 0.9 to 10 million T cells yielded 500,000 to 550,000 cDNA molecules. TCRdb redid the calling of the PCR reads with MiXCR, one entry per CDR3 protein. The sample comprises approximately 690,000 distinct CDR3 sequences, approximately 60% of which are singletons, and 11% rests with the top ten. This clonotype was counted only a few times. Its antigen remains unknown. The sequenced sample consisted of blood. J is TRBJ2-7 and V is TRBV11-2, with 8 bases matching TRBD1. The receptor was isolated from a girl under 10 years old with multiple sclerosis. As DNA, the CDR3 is TGTGCCAGCAGCTTAGATCTTGGCCAGGGGGCGAGTGAGCAGTACTTC. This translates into CASSLDLGQGASEQYF.